Listed below are T cell receptor beta chains from one sample, sequenced in a study of cytotoxic CD8 clonotypes in ibrutinib-treated CLL. Libraries were prepared by immunoSEQ multiplex PCR; TCRdb keeps only in-frame clonotypes and omits some of them. In the table there are around 91,000 clones, about 86% of which are singletons. The sequences come from PBMCs, collected before ibrutinib treatment. The receptors originated from a human donor with chronic lymphocytic leukemia. The CDR3 runs from the conserved cysteine through the conserved F or W. A D gene is named only where the DNA matches it firmly.

d_call: TRBD1; v_call: TRBV6-7; j_call: TRBJ1-2; cdr3_aa: CASRPKGAGYGYTF
d_call: .; v_call: TRBV5-4; j_call: TRBJ2-2; cdr3_aa: CASSLGAGRVTGELFF
d_call: .; v_call: TRBV4-3; j_call: TRBJ1-1; cdr3_aa: CASSQDPSTEAFF
d_call: .; v_call: TRBV28; j_call: TRBJ1-3; cdr3_aa: CASISRGSGNTIYF
d_call: .; v_call: TRBV14; j_call: TRBJ2-5; cdr3_aa: CASSRGLQETQYF
d_call: TRBD2; v_call: TRBV12-5; j_call: TRBJ2-1; cdr3_aa: CASGLTLGLAGGHEQFF
d_call: .; v_call: TRBV5-4; j_call: TRBJ2-5; cdr3_aa: CASKEGHAQETQYF
d_call: .; v_call: TRBV18; j_call: TRBJ2-6; cdr3_aa: CASSPGLPSSGANVLTF
d_call: .; v_call: TRBV30; j_call: TRBJ2-7; cdr3_aa: CAWSPTAWGDEQYF
d_call: .; v_call: TRBV6-1; j_call: TRBJ2-5; cdr3_aa: CASSEGRYQETQYF
d_call: TRBD2; v_call: TRBV9; j_call: TRBJ2-1; cdr3_aa: CASSVAASGGDNEQFF
d_call: .; v_call: TRBV7-2; j_call: TRBJ2-3; cdr3_aa: CASIPESRADTQYF
d_call: .; v_call: TRBV19; j_call: TRBJ1-2; cdr3_aa: CASSIRKNINYGYTF
d_call: .; v_call: TRBV7-3; j_call: TRBJ1-2; cdr3_aa: CASSPTLDNSGYTF
d_call: TRBD1; v_call: TRBV7-2; j_call: TRBJ2-7; cdr3_aa: CASSPGTGGFEQYF
d_call: .; v_call: TRBV6-1; j_call: TRBJ2-1; cdr3_aa: CASSPGLYDEQFF
d_call: TRBD2; v_call: TRBV7-3; j_call: TRBJ2-2; cdr3_aa: CASSSGLATTGELFF
d_call: .; v_call: TRBV27; j_call: TRBJ1-4; cdr3_aa: CASSSSPRIREKLFF
d_call: .; v_call: TRBV5-1; j_call: TRBJ2-4; cdr3_aa: CASSLVTDTSQNIQYF
d_call: TRBD2; v_call: TRBV27; j_call: TRBJ2-1; cdr3_aa: CASSLGGRVDEQFF
d_call: TRBD2; v_call: TRBV18; j_call: TRBJ2-1; cdr3_aa: CASSRDSGLAGADEQFF
d_call: .; v_call: TRBV4-3; j_call: TRBJ2-1; cdr3_aa: CASSQDKTEGDEQFF
d_call: TRBD1; v_call: TRBV11-2; j_call: TRBJ2-3; cdr3_aa: CASSLGQSGGTDTQYF
d_call: TRBD2; v_call: TRBV19; j_call: TRBJ2-1; cdr3_aa: CASSIEALRGVSYNEQFF
d_call: .; v_call: TRBV27; j_call: TRBJ1-3; cdr3_aa: CASRFGNTIYF
d_call: .; v_call: TRBV6-1; j_call: TRBJ1-5; cdr3_aa: CASSGPNSNQPQHF
d_call: TRBD1; v_call: TRBV6-1; j_call: TRBJ2-2; cdr3_aa: CASSEGAGGSTGELFF
d_call: TRBD2; v_call: TRBV7-9; j_call: TRBJ2-7; cdr3_aa: CASSPGTSGSGGYDEQYF
d_call: .; v_call: TRBV27; j_call: TRBJ2-7; cdr3_aa: CASSLAGGEREQYF
d_call: TRBD1; v_call: TRBV9; j_call: TRBJ1-1; cdr3_aa: CASSSTGTENTEAFF
d_call: TRBD1; v_call: TRBV5-1; j_call: TRBJ1-2; cdr3_aa: CASSPQTGNYGYTF
d_call: .; v_call: TRBV7-2; j_call: TRBJ1-5; cdr3_aa: CASRLGLTGNQPQHF
d_call: TRBD2; v_call: TRBV30; j_call: TRBJ2-2; cdr3_aa: CAWNSRTSEPRGTGELFF
d_call: TRBD2; v_call: TRBV10-3; j_call: TRBJ2-3; cdr3_aa: CAVGLAGADTQYF
d_call: .; v_call: TRBV28; j_call: TRBJ2-3; cdr3_aa: CASSLLRDGDTQYF
d_call: .; v_call: TRBV28; j_call: TRBJ2-5; cdr3_aa: CASTEGPQETQYF
d_call: .; v_call: TRBV4-1; j_call: TRBJ2-7; cdr3_aa: CASSRVGDLYEQYF
d_call: .; v_call: TRBV15; j_call: TRBJ2-5; cdr3_aa: CATSRDRVGETQYF
d_call: .; v_call: TRBV7-9; j_call: TRBJ2-3; cdr3_aa: CASSLASGTSTDTQYF
d_call: TRBD1; v_call: TRBV9; j_call: TRBJ2-1; cdr3_aa: CASSVTSGTDLYNEQFF
d_call: TRBD2; v_call: TRBV6-5; j_call: TRBJ2-1; cdr3_aa: CASSRPGGIGEQFF
d_call: .; v_call: TRBV18; j_call: TRBJ1-2; cdr3_aa: CASSPLGGSEQGYGYTF
d_call: .; v_call: TRBV28; j_call: TRBJ2-7; cdr3_aa: CASNSGTPYEQYF
d_call: TRBD2; v_call: TRBV6-1; j_call: TRBJ2-1; cdr3_aa: CASIQLAGAGDEQFF
d_call: .; v_call: TRBV2; j_call: TRBJ1-1; cdr3_aa: CASSSWGRNTEAFF
d_call: .; v_call: TRBV27; j_call: TRBJ1-5; cdr3_aa: CASSFQRNQPQHF
d_call: .; v_call: TRBV6-5; j_call: TRBJ2-7; cdr3_aa: CASSLHRGTNYEQYF
d_call: .; v_call: TRBV20-1; j_call: TRBJ1-1; cdr3_aa: CSARANTEAFF
d_call: .; v_call: TRBV15; j_call: TRBJ2-5; cdr3_aa: CATSRDGGYQETQYF
d_call: .; v_call: TRBV4-1; j_call: TRBJ2-5; cdr3_aa: CASSQGPATGETQYF
d_call: TRBD1; v_call: TRBV28; j_call: TRBJ1-1; cdr3_aa: CASSTRQGLVPAFF
d_call: .; v_call: TRBV7-9; j_call: TRBJ1-3; cdr3_aa: CASSPGRDPSVSGNTIYF
d_call: .; v_call: TRBV28; j_call: TRBJ2-2; cdr3_aa: CASSEPGPNTGELFF
d_call: .; v_call: TRBV5-1; j_call: TRBJ1-1; cdr3_aa: CASGDRPNTEAFF
d_call: TRBD1; v_call: TRBV11-3; j_call: TRBJ2-7; cdr3_aa: CASSLGYTGQGRDEQYF
d_call: .; v_call: TRBV19; j_call: TRBJ1-5; cdr3_aa: CASTPGGNQPQHF